The rows below give T cell receptor beta chains drawn from one sample of a study of T cell repertoires in cytomegalovirus infection. These receptors have no known antigen. TCRdb called the reads again in MiXCR, with one record for every CDR3 protein. The table has roughly 800,000 distinct CDR3 sequences, 25% to 30% seen once. Sequenced material: cultured CD8+ T cells from PBMCs, taken from culture after CMV antigen stimulation. Source of these receptors: a human donor in good health (CMV status not recorded). Some clones in this sample may be carry-over from other donors' samples. The CDR3 runs from the conserved cysteine through the conserved F or W. A D gene is named only where the DNA matches it firmly. Expanded clones get a size class; other rows say once, few or many, or leave the size out.

D gene: .; V gene: TRBV10-3; clone size: few; J gene: TRBJ2-7; CDR3 DNA: TGTGCCATCAGTTCCCCTGGCCTACTTGACTCCTACGAGCAGTACTTC; CDR3 protein: CAISSPGLLDSYEQYF
D gene: .; V gene: TRBV3-1; clone size: .; J gene: TRBJ2-1; CDR3 DNA: TGTGCCAGCAGCCAACCCCCCGACAGGCCCTACTACAATGAGCAGTTCTTC; CDR3 protein: CASSQPPDRPYYNEQFF
D gene: .; V gene: TRBV2; clone size: .; J gene: TRBJ1-2; CDR3 DNA: TGTGCCAGCAGAGTAATGAAGACGGGCGTGACATATGGCTACACCTTC; CDR3 protein: CASRVMKTGVTYGYTF
D gene: .; V gene: TRBV11-1; clone size: .; J gene: TRBJ1-1; CDR3 DNA: TGTGCCAGCAGCTTTGTGTCAGCGAACACTGAAGCTTTCTTT; CDR3 protein: CASSFVSANTEAFF
D gene: .; V gene: TRBV10-3; clone size: few; J gene: TRBJ2-7; CDR3 DNA: TGTGCCATCAGTGGAGCCTACGAGCAGTACTTC; CDR3 protein: CAISGAYEQYF
D gene: .; V gene: TRBV7-6; clone size: many; J gene: TRBJ2-2; CDR3 DNA: TGTGCCAGCAGCTCGCCTGCAATACTAAACGGGGTCACCGGGGAGCTGTTTTTT; CDR3 protein: CASSSPAILNGVTGELFF
D gene: TRBD2; V gene: TRBV4-1; clone size: .; J gene: TRBJ2-2; CDR3 DNA: TGCGCCAGCAGCCAAAAGGTCGGGACTAGCGTCACCGGGGAGCTGTTTTTT; CDR3 protein: CASSQKVGTSVTGELFF
D gene: .; V gene: TRBV27; clone size: few; J gene: TRBJ2-2; CDR3 DNA: TGTGCCAGCAGTCCCTGGGGGGTGAACACCGGGGAGCTGTTTTTT; CDR3 protein: CASSPWGVNTGELFF
D gene: TRBD2; V gene: TRBV9; clone size: .; J gene: TRBJ2-1; CDR3 DNA: TGTGCCAGCAGCGATCGACTAGCTGGAGGGGATAACAATGAGCAGTTCTTC; CDR3 protein: CASSDRLAGGDNNEQFF
D gene: .; V gene: TRBV7-3; clone size: few; J gene: TRBJ1-3; CDR3 DNA: TGTGCCAGCAGCTTACTGGGACCGAGCTCTGGAAACACCATATATTTT; CDR3 protein: CASSLLGPSSGNTIYF
D gene: TRBD1; V gene: TRBV7-2; clone size: few; J gene: TRBJ1-4; CDR3 DNA: TGTGCCAGCAGCTTAGAGGGACAGTCTAATGAAAAACTGTTTTTT; CDR3 protein: CASSLEGQSNEKLFF
D gene: TRBD2; V gene: TRBV7-2; clone size: .; J gene: TRBJ2-3; CDR3 DNA: TGTGCCAGCAGCTTTAGCGGGGGGAGGCCAGATACGCAGTATTTT; CDR3 protein: CASSFSGGRPDTQYF
D gene: TRBD1; V gene: TRBV6-5; clone size: .; J gene: TRBJ1-6; CDR3 DNA: TGTGCCAGCAGTTACAACCTAGACAGGGATTCACCCCTCCACTTT; CDR3 protein: CASSYNLDRDSPLHF
D gene: .; V gene: TRBV4-1; clone size: many; J gene: TRBJ2-7; CDR3 DNA: TGCGCCAGCAGCCGAGGGGGGTCCTACGAGCAGTACTTC; CDR3 protein: CASSRGGSYEQYF
D gene: .; V gene: TRBV7-6; clone size: many; J gene: TRBJ2-1; CDR3 DNA: TGTGCCAGCACCATAGGAACCGGGGTCTCTTACAATGAGCAGTTCTTC; CDR3 protein: CASTIGTGVSYNEQFF
D gene: .; V gene: TRBV12-3/TRBV12-4; clone size: many; J gene: TRBJ1-1; CDR3 DNA: TGTGCCAGCAGTTTCGGGACCGAACAGTACACTGAAGCTTTCTTT; CDR3 protein: CASSFGTEQYTEAFF
D gene: TRBD2; V gene: TRBV7-2; clone size: many; J gene: TRBJ2-3; CDR3 DNA: TGTGCCAGCAGCTTAGTCGGGGGGGGGCCAGATACGCAGTATTTT; CDR3 protein: CASSLVGGGPDTQYF
D gene: .; V gene: TRBV7-9; clone size: .; J gene: TRBJ1-6; CDR3 DNA: TGTGCCAGCAGCTCTCCCGTCTCCTCTTCACCCCTCCACTTT; CDR3 protein: CASSSPVSSSPLHF
D gene: .; V gene: TRBV4-3; clone size: few; J gene: TRBJ1-5; CDR3 DNA: TGCGCCAGCAGCCAAGATAGGGGTCAAGGGCAGCCCCAGCATTTT; CDR3 protein: CASSQDRGQGQPQHF
D gene: TRBD1; V gene: TRBV6-5; clone size: .; J gene: TRBJ2-7; CDR3 DNA: TGTACCAGCAGTTACGGGACAGGGACCTACGAGCAGTACTTC; CDR3 protein: CTSSYGTGTYEQYF
D gene: .; V gene: TRBV4-1; clone size: .; J gene: TRBJ1-5; CDR3 DNA: TGCGCCAGCAGCCAAGATACGGGTCGGGTGGTATCAAATCAGCCCCAGCATTTT; CDR3 protein: CASSQDTGRVVSNQPQHF
D gene: .; V gene: TRBV11-2; clone size: many; J gene: TRBJ2-3; CDR3 DNA: TGTGCCAGCAGCTCCCCCGGGGGCACAGATACGCAGTATTTT; CDR3 protein: CASSSPGGTDTQYF
D gene: .; V gene: TRBV12-3/TRBV12-4; clone size: .; J gene: TRBJ1-5; CDR3 DNA: TGTGCCAGCAGTTTTTGGGGGGATCAGCCCCAGCATTTT; CDR3 protein: CASSFWGDQPQHF